The 19 T cell receptor beta chains reported below all come from one sample, sequenced in a study of PD-1 blockade in classical Hodgkin lymphoma. Sample time point: cycle 4 day 1 (C4D1), after 5 to 7 weeks of nivolumab. All the patients suffered relapse after autologous stem cell transplantation, and brentuximab vedotin exposure differed. CD8+ T cell isolation from thawed PBMCs was performed by magnetic negative selection. Profiling relied on immunoSEQ multiplex PCR, and the TCRdb table lists in-frame clones only, not all of them. Of 4,100 or so clones in the sample, around 74% were seen once. The source was CD8+ T cells from blood, collected before the fourth cycle of nivolumab. The receptors shown here come from a human donor with classical Hodgkin lymphoma.

This clone was seen a single time. The V call is TRBV28, the J call TRBJ1-6; D gene ambiguous. The germline V gene encodes CDR1 MDHEN and CDR2 SYDVKM. The CDR3 has 12 amino acids. V was pared by 8 bases and J by 9 bases, with 11 bases between. The CDR3 sequence is CASFSPSSPLHF. The CDR3 region has the DNA TGTGCCAGCTTCTCTCCCAGTTCACCCCTCCACTTT.

Only a few counts were recorded for this clone. The CDR3 sequence: CASSKGLENQPQHF. CDR3 nucleotide sequence: TGTGCCAGCAGCAAAGGGCTGGAGAATCAGCCCCAGCATTTT. The rearrangement links TRBV21-1 to TRBJ1-5. TRBV21-1 is tagged as a pseudogene. The CDR3 is made up of 14 amino acids.

This chain links TRBV19 with TRBJ1-5; D is unresolved. V shed 7 bases and J shed 3 bases, with 13 bases lying between them. CDR3 length: 14 amino acids. Germline CDR1 LNHDA, CDR2 SQIVND (reference sequence). Here the CDR3 DNA reads TGTGCCAGTAATGGTCTCAGGTTCAATCAGCCCCAGCATTTT. Its translation: CASNGLRFNQPQHF.

The rearrangement uses TRBV27 and TRBJ2-7; TRBD1 matches 9 bases. In germline, CDR1 is MNHEY, CDR2 SMNVEV (reference sequence). This CDR3 region has 15 residues. J gave up 6 bases and V 2 bases, and 8 bases lay outside the gene matches. This chain's CDR3 is CASSLTGGRGGEQYF. The CDR3 nucleotides read TGTGCCAGCAGTTTAACAGGGGGCCGTGGCGGCGAGCAGTACTTC.

The rearrangement links TRBV5-1 to TRBJ1-1; TRBD1 matches 10 bases. J gave up 10 bases and V 2 bases, and 11 bases lay outside the gene matches. CDR3 length: 15 residues. The germline V gene has CDR1 SGHRS and CDR2 YFSETQ. CDR3 region: CASSFRRDRGDGAFF. The CDR3 region has the DNA TGCGCCAGCAGCTTTCGGAGGGACAGGGGAGATGGAGCTTTCTTT. The full variable domain, in which reference TRBV5-1 and TRBJ1-1 provide the parts outside the CDR3, is KAGVTQTPRYLIKTRGQQVTLSCSPISGHRSVSWYQQTPGQGLQFLFEYFSETQRNKGNFPGRFSGRQFSNSRSEMNVSTLELGDSALYLCASSFRRDRGDGAFFGQGTRLTVV.

The V call is TRBV7-9, the J call TRBJ1-2; no reliable D call. Trimming stripped 1 base from V and 4 bases from J, with 4 bases between. CDR1 and CDR2 from the germline V gene are SEHNR and FQNEAQ (reference sequence). The CDR3 extends over 12 amino acids. CDR3 DNA: TGTGCCAGCAGCTTAGGCAGCTATGGCTACACCTTC. The encoded protein is CASSLGSYGYTF.

The chain joins TRBV5-4 to TRBJ2-1, with 8 positions matching TRBD2. The CDR3 covers 14 residues. J gave up 1 base and V 4 bases, and 1 base lay outside the gene matches. Germline CDR1 reads SGHNT; CDR2 reads YYREEE (reference sequence). The CDR3 is CASSASGSYNEQFF. CDR3 coding DNA: TGTGCCAGCAGCGCTAGCGGGTCCTACAATGAGCAGTTCTTC.

The chain's CDR3 is CASSPGGAGGFYEQYF. The CDR3 bases are TGTGCCAGCAGCCCCGGGGGAGCGGGGGGGTTCTACGAGCAGTACTTC. The chain uses TRBV5-8 and TRBJ2-7; the match to TRBD2 covers 10 bases. Germline loops: CDR1 SGHTS, CDR2 YDEGEE. The length of the CDR3 is 16 residues. Germline trimming cut 4 bases from V and 3 bases from J; bases unmatched to any gene: 10.

The chain couples TRBV19 to TRBJ2-2, with D perhaps TRBD2 (5 bases). Germline CDR1 and CDR2: LNHDA and SQIVND (reference sequence). The CDR3 has 13 residues. Trimming cost V 6 bases and J 1 base, with 6 bases left between them. CDR3 loop: CASRGRNTGELFF. Written as DNA, the CDR3 is TGTGCCAGTAGAGGGAGGAACACCGGGGAGCTGTTTTTT.

By frequency in the sample, this clone is medium-sized. The V call is TRBV14, the J call TRBJ2-7; D not resolved. Trimming took off 1 base at V and 3 bases at J, with 7 bases between the two ends. The CDR3 loop spans 13 amino acids. The germline V gene encodes CDR1 SGHDN and CDR2 FVKESK. The CDR3 loop is CASSQGAHYEQYF. The DNA of the CDR3 is TGTGCCAGCAGCCAAGGGGCACACTACGAGCAGTACTTC.

The chain is built from TRBV15 and TRBJ1-5; no clear D. CDR3 length: 16 residues. V dropped 0 bases and J dropped 2 bases, with 11 bases sitting between them. Germline CDR1 and CDR2: LNHNV and YYDKDF (reference sequence). The CDR3 sequence: CATSRETVSGNQPQHF. For the CDR3, the DNA is TGTGCCACCAGCAGAGAAACGGTTTCGGGCAATCAGCCCCAGCATTTT.

This chain joins TRBV5-4 and TRBJ2-5; 12 bases match TRBD2. Germline trimming cut 0 bases from V and 0 bases from J; bases unmatched to any gene: 0. Germline V CDR1 and CDR2: SGHNT, YYREEE (reference sequence). The CDR3 extends over 16 amino acids. CDR3 bases: TGTGCCAGCAGCTTGGGGACTAGCGGGGACCAAGAGACCCAGTACTTC. As protein: CASSLGTSGDQETQYF.

This clone was observed once. The chain has TRBV5-6 and TRBJ1-5; D is undetermined. The V gene's germline CDR1 is SGHDT and CDR2 YYEEEE. This CDR3 has 12 residues. V lost 0 bases and J 4 bases, leaving 2 bases between the germline ends. The CDR3 nucleotides are TGTGCCAGCAGCTTGGGGAATCAGCCCCAGCATTTT. Its translation: CASSLGNQPQHF.

The J gene is TRBJ1-2, the V gene TRBV11-1; TRBD1 aligns across 7 bases. The trim removed 5 bases at V and 8 bases at J, leaving 2 bases unmatched. CDR3 length: 11 residues. Per germline, CDR1 SGHAT and CDR2 FQDESV (reference sequence). CDR3 in DNA: TGTGCCAGCAGCCCAGGGGGGGGCTACACCTTC. The encoded protein is CASSPGGGYTF.

This clone has more than one count but fewer than ten. The chain uses TRBV7-2 and TRBJ1-1; D unclear. CDR1 is SGHTA and CDR2 is FQGNSA in the germline V gene. With 4 bases removed from V and 4 bases from J, the gap between germline ends came to 7 bases. The CDR3 length is 12 residues. CDR3 in DNA: TGTGCCAGCAGCTGGACGAGCACTGAAGCTTTCTTT. It translates to CASSWTSTEAFF.

This clone turned up a few times. In DNA, the CDR3 is TGCGCCAGCAGCCAGACCAAGGCGAGCAATCAGCCCCAGCATTTT. This gives the protein CASSQTKASNQPQHF. This chain uses TRBV4-3 with TRBJ1-5; D ambiguous. Trimming removed 3 bases from V and 1 base from J, with 10 bases in between. CDR1 is LGHNA and CDR2 is YSLEER in the germline V gene. The CDR3 extends over 15 amino acids.

The chain couples TRBV28 to TRBJ1-4; no definite D call. Trimming took 2 bases from V and 7 from J, leaving 5 bases between them. This CDR3 comprises 12 residues. The germline CDR1 and CDR2 sequences are MDHEN and SYDVKM. CDR3 sequence: CASSLRREKLFF. Written as DNA, the CDR3 is TGTGCCAGCAGTTTAAGACGTGAAAAACTGTTTTTT.

The J gene is TRBJ2-2, the V gene TRBV6-5, with unresolved D. Trimming removed 2 bases at V and 1 base at J, with 8 bases between. Germline V gene lookup returns CDR1 MNHEY and CDR2 SVGAGI. The CDR3 is made up of 15 amino acids. In DNA, the CDR3 is TGTGCCAGCAGTTACGGATTACAGAACACCGGGGAGCTGTTTTTT. Its translation is CASSYGLQNTGELFF.

V gene TRBV5-1 combines with J gene TRBJ2-3, with D perhaps assigned TRBD1 or TRBD2 (5 bases each). In germline, CDR1 is SGHRS, CDR2 YFSETQ. V lost 6 bases, J lost 2 bases, and 13 bases lay in between. This CDR3 has 14 residues. The CDR3 region has the DNA TGCGCCAGCAATACGTGGGGGACCACAGATACGCAGTATTTT. It specifies CASNTWGTTDTQYF.